Following are 13 T cell receptor beta chains from one sample sequenced in a study of cytomegalovirus exposure and HLA in healthy donors. Only in-frame clones appear in the TCRdb table, and some are missing; sequencing was by immunoSEQ multiplex PCR. This table has roughly 63,000 clones, around 92% appearing once. Material: PBMCs. These receptor sequences come from a woman aged 18-29 years in good health and CMV-seronegative.

The chain links TRBV19 to TRBJ2-2; 10 bases are a match to TRBD2. Looked up from germline, CDR1 is LNHDA and CDR2 is SQIVND (reference sequence). The V and J ends lost 4 bases and 0 bases, in that order; junction bases with no gene match: 5. The CDR3 contains 17 residues. This CDR3 reads CASSTGTSVANTGELFF. The CDR3 DNA reads TGTGCCAGTAGTACCGGGACTAGCGTTGCGAACACCGGGGAGCTGTTTTTT. Full variable domain (rest looked up from reference TRBV19 and TRBJ2-2): DGGITQSPKYLFRKEGQNVTLSCEQNLNHDAMYWYRQDPGQGLRLIYYSQIVNDFQKGDIAEGYSVSREKKESFPLTVTSAQKNPTAFYLCASSTGTSVANTGELFFGEGSRLTVL.

The V gene is TRBV28, the J gene TRBJ2-7; 12 bases match TRBD2. This CDR3 comprises 15 residues. With 6 bases clipped from V and 1 base from J, the junction kept 4 bases outside the gene matches. Germline V gives CDR1 MDHEN, CDR2 SYDVKM. The CDR3 sequence: CASSRGTSGSYEQYF. CDR3 in DNA: TGTGCCAGCAGCCGGGGGACTAGCGGGTCCTACGAGCAGTACTTC. Variable domain in full (rest from reference TRBV28 and TRBJ2-7): DVKVTQSSRYLVKRTGEKVFLECVQDMDHENMFWYRQDPGLGLRLIYFSYDVKMKEKGDIPEGYSVSREKKERFSLILESASTNQTSMYLCASSRGTSGSYEQYFGPGTRLTVT.

This clone was counted only a few times. This chain links TRBV10-1 with TRBJ2-1; 10 nucleotides match TRBD1. The germline gives CDR1 WNHNN, CDR2 SYGVQD (reference sequence). CDR3 size: 14 residues. Trimming removed 5 bases from V and 6 bases from J; junction bases left unmatched: 4. CDR3 nucleotides: TGCGCCAGCAGTCGACAGGGGGCCCCCAATGAGCAGTTCTTC. It codes for CASSRQGAPNEQFF.

This chain joins TRBV5-1 and TRBJ2-5, with TRBD1 matching 7 bases. V gave up 0 bases and J gave up 2 bases; unmatched junction bases: 10. From germline, CDR1 is SGHRS and CDR2 YFSETQ. The length of the CDR3 is 17 residues. The DNA of the CDR3 is TGCGCCAGCAGCTTGGCATACAGGGGCCGAAGTCAAGAGACCCAGTACTTC. Protein product: CASSLAYRGRSQETQYF. Looking up the rest from reference TRBV5-1 and TRBJ2-5 gives the full variable domain: KAGVTQTPRYLIKTRGQQVTLSCSPISGHRSVSWYQQTPGQGLQFLFEYFSETQRNKGNFPGRFSGRQFSNSRSEMNVSTLELGDSALYLCASSLAYRGRSQETQYFGPGTRLLVL.

The chain combines TRBV2 with TRBJ2-5; the match to TRBD2 covers 9 bases. The CDR3 runs 15 residues. J was trimmed by 4 bases and V by 6 bases; bases with no gene match: 9. CDR1 is SNHLY and CDR2 is FYNNEI in the germline V gene. The CDR3 is CASSAEAGGPETQYF. The CDR3 region has the DNA TGTGCCAGCAGCGCGGAGGCGGGGGGGCCAGAGACCCAGTACTTC.

The chain employs TRBV2 and TRBJ2-2; 9 bases are shared with TRBD1. The germline V gene encodes CDR1 SNHLY and CDR2 FYNNEI. This CDR3 spans 17 amino acids. Losses at the gene ends were 6 bases for V and 6 bases for J; bases not matched to a gene: 14. CDR3 sequence (DNA): TGTGCCAGCAGGGTCCCCCGGGACAGGGTGGGGGCCGGGGAGCTGTTTTTT. Encoded protein: CASRVPRDRVGAGELFF.

The chain is built from TRBV6-5 and TRBJ1-5; no reliable D call. V lost 4 bases and J lost 3, with 13 bases in between. The germline V gene has CDR1 MNHEY and CDR2 SVGAGI. This CDR3 is 15 amino acids long. The DNA of the CDR3 is TGTGCCAGCAGTTCCACACGCGGCCCCAATCAGCCCCAGCATTTT. Protein: CASSSTRGPNQPQHF.

The V call is TRBV28, the J call TRBJ2-7; D not certain. The CDR3 spans 11 residues. V was clipped by 6 bases and J by 7 bases, with 10 bases between them. CDR1 is MDHEN, CDR2 SYDVKM, per germline. The CDR3 coding sequence is TGTGCCAGCAGGGCGGCGCGGGAGCAGTACTTC. Amino acids: CASRAAREQYF.

With respect to this clone: Other nucleotide sequences from this sample produce the same CDR3. The V and J genes are TRBV7-8 and TRBJ1-2; D ambiguous. V was cut by 4 bases and J by 4 bases, with 16 bases left in between. This CDR3 is 15 amino acids long. From germline, CDR1 is SGHVS and CDR2 FQNEAQ. The CDR3 nucleotides read TGTGCCAGCAGCTCAAGTACTAGCTATCTCTATGGCTACACCTTC. This gives the protein CASSSSTSYLYGYTF. Based on the CDR3 plus reference TRBV7-8 and TRBJ1-2, the full variable domain is GAGVSQSPRYKVAKRGQDVALRCDPISGHVSLFWYQQALGQGPEFLTYFQNEAQLDKSGLPSDRFFAERPEGSVSTLKIQRTQQEDSAVYLCASSSSTSYLYGYTFGSGTRLTVV.

This chain's CDR3 is CASSRTPYNYGYTF. In DNA form, the CDR3 reads TGTGCCAGCAGCCGGACACCTTACAACTATGGCTACACCTTC. This rearrangement joins TRBV6-5 to TRBJ1-2, with D perhaps matching TRBD1 (5 bases). CDR3 length: 14 residues. Germline V gene lookup returns CDR1 MNHEY and CDR2 SVGAGI. The V end lost 6 bases, the J end lost 2 bases, and 13 bases lay between the germline ends.

The rearrangement joins TRBV20-1 to TRBJ2-5, with TRBD2 as a possible D gene (6 bases). CDR3 length equals 10 residues. CDR1 is DFQATT, CDR2 SNEGSKA, per germline (reference sequence). V was clipped by 5 bases and J by 9 bases, with 10 bases between them. The CDR3 sequence: CSAYTGAQYF. The CDR3 region has the DNA TGCAGTGCTTATACGGGGGCCCAGTACTTC.

The J gene is TRBJ2-7, the V gene TRBV5-1, with 7 bases fitting TRBD1. This CDR3 has 14 residues. The junction had 9 bases not matched to a gene; V was cut back by 4 bases and J by 5 bases. The V gene's germline CDR1 is SGHRS and CDR2 YFSETQ. The CDR3 spells CASSPQDRFNEQYF. As DNA, the CDR3 is TGCGCCAGCAGCCCTCAGGACAGGTTTAACGAGCAGTACTTC.

The CDR3 loop reads CASSLSGGNEQFF. CDR3 nucleotide sequence: TGTGCCAGCAGCTTATCAGGGGGCAATGAGCAGTTCTTC. The chain combines TRBV11-1 with TRBJ2-1, with TRBD1 identical over 7 bases. CDR1 is SGHAT, CDR2 FQDESV, per germline (reference sequence). The CDR3 has 13 amino acids. Trimming removed 2 bases from V and 6 bases from J; junction bases left unmatched: 1.